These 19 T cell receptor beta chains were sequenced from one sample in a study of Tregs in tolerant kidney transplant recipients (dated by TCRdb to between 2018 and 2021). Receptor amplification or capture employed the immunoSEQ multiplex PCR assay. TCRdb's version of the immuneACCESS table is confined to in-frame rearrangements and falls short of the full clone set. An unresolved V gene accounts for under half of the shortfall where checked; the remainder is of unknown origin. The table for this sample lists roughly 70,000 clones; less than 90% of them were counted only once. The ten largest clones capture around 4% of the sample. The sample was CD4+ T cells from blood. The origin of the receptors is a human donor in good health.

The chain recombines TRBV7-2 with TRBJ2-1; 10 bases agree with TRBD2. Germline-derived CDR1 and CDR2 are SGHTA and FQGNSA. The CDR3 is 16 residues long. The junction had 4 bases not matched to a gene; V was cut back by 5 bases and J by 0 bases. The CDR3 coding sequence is TGTGCCAGCAGCGGGGGACTAGCGCCCTCCTACAATGAGCAGTTCTTC. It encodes CASSGGLAPSYNEQFF.

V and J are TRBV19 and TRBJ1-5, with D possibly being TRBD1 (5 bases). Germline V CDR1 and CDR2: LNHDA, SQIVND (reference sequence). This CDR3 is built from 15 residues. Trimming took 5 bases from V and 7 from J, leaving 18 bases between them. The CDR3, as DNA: TGTGCCAGTAGTGTTGGGAGGGGCGCAGGGCAGCCCCAGCATTTT. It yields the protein CASSVGRGAGQPQHF.

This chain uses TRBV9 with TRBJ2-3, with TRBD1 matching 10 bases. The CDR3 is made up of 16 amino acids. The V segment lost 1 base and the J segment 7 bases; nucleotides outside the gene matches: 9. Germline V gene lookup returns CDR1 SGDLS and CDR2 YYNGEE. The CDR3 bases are TGTGCCAGCAGCGTATGGGAGGGACAGGGGATGTATACGCAGTATTTT. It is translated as CASSVWEGQGMYTQYF.

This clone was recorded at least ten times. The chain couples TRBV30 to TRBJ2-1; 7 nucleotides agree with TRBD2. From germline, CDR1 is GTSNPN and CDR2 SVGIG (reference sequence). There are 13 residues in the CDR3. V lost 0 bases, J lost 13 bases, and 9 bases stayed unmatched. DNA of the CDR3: TGTGCCTGGAGTGTACGTGGGGGACTACTACAGTTCTTC. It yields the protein CAWSVRGGLLQFF.

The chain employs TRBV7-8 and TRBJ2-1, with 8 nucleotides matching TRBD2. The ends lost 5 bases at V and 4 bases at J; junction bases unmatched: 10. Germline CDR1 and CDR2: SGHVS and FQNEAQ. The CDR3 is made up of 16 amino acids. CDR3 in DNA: TGTGCCAGCAGCCCCGTACGGGGCGGGGGGTACAATGAGCAGTTCTTC. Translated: CASSPVRGGGYNEQFF.

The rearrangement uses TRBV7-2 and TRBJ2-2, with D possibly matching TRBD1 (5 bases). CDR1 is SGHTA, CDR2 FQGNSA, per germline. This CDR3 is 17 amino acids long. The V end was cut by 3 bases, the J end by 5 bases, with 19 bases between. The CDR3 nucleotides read TGTGCCAGCAGCTTGTCAGGGATCGTGGCCCAGACCGGGGAGCTGTTTTTT. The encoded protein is CASSLSGIVAQTGELFF. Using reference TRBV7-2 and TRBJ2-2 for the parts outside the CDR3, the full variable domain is GAGVSQSPSNKVTEKGKDVELRCDPISGHTALYWYRQSLGQGLEFLIYFQGNSAPDKSGLPSDRFSAERTGGSVSTLTIQRTQQEDSAVYLCASSLSGIVAQTGELFFGEGSRLTVL.

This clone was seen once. CDR3 loop: CASSPAQTGTQYF. The DNA for the CDR3 is TGTGCCAGCTCACCGGCGCAAACGGGGACCCAGTACTTC. This chain joins TRBV18 and TRBJ2-5, with D unclear. The germline V gene has CDR1 KGHSH and CDR2 LQKENI. V was pared by 3 bases and J by 7 bases, with 12 bases between. The CDR3 covers 13 residues.

The CDR3 reads CASSPTRDRYEAFF. In nucleotides, the CDR3 is TGCGCCAGCAGCCCGACCAGGGACAGGTATGAAGCTTTCTTT. This rearrangement joins TRBV5-1 to TRBJ1-1; 8 bases are shared with TRBD1. Trimming cost V 4 bases and J 7 bases; bases outside gene matches: 9. The germline CDR1 and CDR2 sequences are SGHRS and YFSETQ. CDR3 length: 14 amino acids. Drawing the rest from reference TRBV5-1 and TRBJ1-1, the complete variable domain is KAGVTQTPRYLIKTRGQQVTLSCSPISGHRSVSWYQQTPGQGLQFLFEYFSETQRNKGNFPGRFSGRQFSNSRSEMNVSTLELGDSALYLCASSPTRDRYEAFFGQGTRLTVV.

CDR3 sequence (DNA): TGCGCCAGCAGCCAAGATGCGTGGGAGCAGGCTAATTCACCCCTCCACTTT. Its translation: CASSQDAWEQANSPLHF. J is TRBJ1-6 and V is TRBV4-1, with D unclear. The germline gives CDR1 MGHRA, CDR2 YSYEKL. CDR3 length: 17 amino acids. Trimming shortened V by 0 bases and J by 6 bases, and 15 bases separated the two germline ends.

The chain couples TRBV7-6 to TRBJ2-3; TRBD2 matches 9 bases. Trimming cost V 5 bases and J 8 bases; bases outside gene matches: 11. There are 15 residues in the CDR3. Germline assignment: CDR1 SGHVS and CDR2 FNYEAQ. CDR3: CASSPLGGGAGTQYF. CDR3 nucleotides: TGTGCCAGCAGCCCCTTGGGCGGGGGGGCTGGTACGCAGTATTTT.

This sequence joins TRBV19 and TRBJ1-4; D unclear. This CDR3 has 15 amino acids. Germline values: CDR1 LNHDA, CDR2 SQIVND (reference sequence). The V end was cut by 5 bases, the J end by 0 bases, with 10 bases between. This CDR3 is CASSYSVATNEKLFF. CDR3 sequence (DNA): TGTGCCAGTAGTTATTCGGTAGCAACTAATGAAAAACTGTTTTTT.

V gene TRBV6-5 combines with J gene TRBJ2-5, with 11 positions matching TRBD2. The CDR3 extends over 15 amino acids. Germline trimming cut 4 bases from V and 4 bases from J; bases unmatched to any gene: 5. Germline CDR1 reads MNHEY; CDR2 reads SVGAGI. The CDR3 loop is CASSFSGGAIETQYF. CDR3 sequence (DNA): TGTGCCAGCAGTTTTAGCGGGGGGGCCATAGAGACCCAGTACTTC.

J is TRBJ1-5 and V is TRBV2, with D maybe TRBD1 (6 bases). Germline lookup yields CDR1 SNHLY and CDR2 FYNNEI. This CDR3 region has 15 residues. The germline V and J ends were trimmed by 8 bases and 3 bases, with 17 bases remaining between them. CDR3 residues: CASRRQASFNQPQHF. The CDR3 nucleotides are TGTGCCAGCCGTAGACAGGCATCGTTCAATCAGCCCCAGCATTTT. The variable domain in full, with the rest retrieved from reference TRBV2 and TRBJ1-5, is EPEVTQTPSHQVTQMGQEVILRCVPISNHLYFYWYRQILGQKVEFLVSFYNNEISEKSEIFDDQFSVERPDGSNFTLKIRSTKLEDSAMYFCASRRQASFNQPQHFGDGTRLSIL.

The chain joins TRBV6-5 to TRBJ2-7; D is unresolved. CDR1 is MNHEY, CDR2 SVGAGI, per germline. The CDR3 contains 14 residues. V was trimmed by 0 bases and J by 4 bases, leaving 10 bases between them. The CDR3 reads CASSYSKSAYEQYF. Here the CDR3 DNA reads TGTGCCAGCAGTTACTCGAAGTCGGCTTACGAGCAGTACTTC.

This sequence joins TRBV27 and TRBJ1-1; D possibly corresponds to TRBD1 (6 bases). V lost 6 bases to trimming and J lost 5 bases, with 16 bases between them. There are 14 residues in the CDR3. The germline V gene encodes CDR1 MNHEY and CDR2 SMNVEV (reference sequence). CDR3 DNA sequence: TGTGCCAGCAGGAAACAGGGTTTAGGAACTGAAGCTTTCTTT. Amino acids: CASRKQGLGTEAFF.

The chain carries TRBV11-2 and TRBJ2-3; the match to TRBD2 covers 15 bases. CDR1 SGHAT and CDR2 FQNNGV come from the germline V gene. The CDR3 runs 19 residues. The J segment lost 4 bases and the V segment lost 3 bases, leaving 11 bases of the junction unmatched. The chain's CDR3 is CASSLFRTSGRARPDTQYF. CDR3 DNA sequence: TGTGCCAGCAGCTTGTTCCGGACTAGCGGGAGGGCCCGCCCAGATACGCAGTATTTT.

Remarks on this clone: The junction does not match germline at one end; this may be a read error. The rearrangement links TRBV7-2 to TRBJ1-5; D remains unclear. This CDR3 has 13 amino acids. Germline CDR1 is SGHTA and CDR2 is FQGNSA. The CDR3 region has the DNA TGTGTCAGCAGCTTTGGACGCAATCAGCCCCAGCATTTT. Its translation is CVSSFGRNQPQHF.

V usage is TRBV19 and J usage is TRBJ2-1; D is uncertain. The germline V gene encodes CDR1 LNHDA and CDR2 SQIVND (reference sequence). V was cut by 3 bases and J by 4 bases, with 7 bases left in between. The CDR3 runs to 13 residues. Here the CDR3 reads CASSMVQYNEQFF. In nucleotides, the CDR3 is TGTGCCAGTAGTATGGTACAGTACAATGAGCAGTTCTTC.

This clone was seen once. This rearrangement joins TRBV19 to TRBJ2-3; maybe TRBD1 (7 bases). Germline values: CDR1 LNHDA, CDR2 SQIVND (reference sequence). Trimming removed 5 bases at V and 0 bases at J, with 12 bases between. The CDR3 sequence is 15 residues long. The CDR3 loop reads CASSVSGGSTDTQYF. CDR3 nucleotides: TGTGCCAGTAGTGTGTCAGGGGGGAGCACAGATACGCAGTATTTT. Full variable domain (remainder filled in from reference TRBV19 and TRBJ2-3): DGGITQSPKYLFRKEGQNVTLSCEQNLNHDAMYWYRQDPGQGLRLIYYSQIVNDFQKGDIAEGYSVSREKKESFPLTVTSAQKNPTAFYLCASSVSGGSTDTQYFGPGTRLTVL.